The clone carrying this TCR beta chain was seen only a few times. Its antigen is not known. These data belong to a study of identical twins. Broader study findings: Within monozygotic twins, out-of-frame TCR alpha sharing was underestimated by the models.

Unique molecular identifiers were present on cDNA, and template switching added a universal primer site. A single record per CDR3 protein comes from TCRdb applying MiXCR to the 5' RACE reads. Of around 490,000 distinct CDR3 sequences in the sample, 20% to 25% were seen once. Germline CDR1 reads SGHRS; CDR2 reads YFSETQ. The V gene end was trimmed by 4 bases and the J gene end by 1 base; junction bases not matched to a gene: 9. The CDR3 totals 17 residues. These data also featured in a second study, about yellow fever vaccine responses in identical twins. That paper notes: Twins reportedly appeared to share part of their vaccine T cell response while keeping part individual.

The TCR sequence derives from a woman younger than 30 in good health. The source material was CD4+ T cells sorted from blood. J is TRBJ2-3 and V is TRBV5-1; 10 bases are a match to TRBD2. This CDR3 reads CASSLAGLAVGTDTQYF. The CDR3 DNA is TGCGCCAGCAGCCTGGCAGGACTAGCGGTGGGCACAGATACGCAGTATTTT.